This TCR beta chain originates from a study of PD-L1 blockade in urothelial cancer. This CDR3 is built from 15 residues. With 1 base removed from V and 3 bases from J, the gap between germline ends came to 16 bases. Germline CDR1 GTSNPN, CDR2 SVGIG (reference sequence). The table came from immunoSEQ multiplex PCR; TCRdb's copy has only in-frame clones and leaves some out. The sample holds roughly 48,000 clones, over 70% seen once. The V gene is TRBV30, the J gene TRBJ2-7; D is possibly TRBD2 (5 bases). The sequencing here drew on PBMCs, taken around atezolizumab (anti-PD-L1) treatment. The receptor was derived from a man aged 40-55 years with urothelial cancer. This CDR3 reads CAWSASTPAGYEQYF. The CDR3, as DNA: TGTGCCTGGAGTGCCTCGACACCGGCGGGCTACGAGCAGTACTTC.